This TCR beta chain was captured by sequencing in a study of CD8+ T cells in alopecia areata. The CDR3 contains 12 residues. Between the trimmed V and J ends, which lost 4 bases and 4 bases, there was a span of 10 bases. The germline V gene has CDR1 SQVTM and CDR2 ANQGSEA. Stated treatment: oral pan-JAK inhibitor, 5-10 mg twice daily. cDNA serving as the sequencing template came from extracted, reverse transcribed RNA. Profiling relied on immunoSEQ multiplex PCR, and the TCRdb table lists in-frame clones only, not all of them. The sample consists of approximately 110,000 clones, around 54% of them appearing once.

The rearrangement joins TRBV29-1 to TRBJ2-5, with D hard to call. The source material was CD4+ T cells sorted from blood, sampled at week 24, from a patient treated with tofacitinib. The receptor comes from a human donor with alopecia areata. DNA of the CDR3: TGCAGCGTTGGAGCCGTGCGAGAGACCCAGTACTTC. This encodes CSVGAVRETQYF.